These 27 T cell receptor beta chains originate from one sample sequenced in a study of T cell responses to AZD1222 COVID-19 vaccine. Repertoires were generated with immunoSEQ multiplex PCR, while TCRdb's copy carries only in-frame clones and drops some. The table shows more than 150,000 clones, with roughly nine tenths occurring only once. Source: peripheral blood, taken after recovery from COVID-19. The receptors were gathered from an adult who had recovered from COVID-19.

This clone was seen a single time. The J gene is TRBJ1-2, the V gene TRBV6-2 or TRBV6-3; weak D call: TRBD1 (5 bases). Trimming shortened V by 7 bases and J by 4 bases, and 16 bases separated the two germline ends. The CDR3 extends over 14 amino acids. Per the germline V gene, CDR1 is MNHEY and CDR2 is SVGEGT. The CDR3 spells CASNPGFPGYGYTF. The CDR3 DNA is TGTGCCAGCAACCCAGGGTTTCCTGGCTATGGCTACACCTTC.

J is TRBJ2-2 and V is TRBV2; the D gene could be TRBD1 or TRBD2 (6 bases each). The CDR3 is 16 amino acids. CDR1 and CDR2 from the germline V gene are SNHLY and FYNNEI. Trimming took 4 bases from V and 1 from J, leaving 13 bases between them. CDR3 residues: CASSVWGAKNTGELFF. The CDR3 bases are TGTGCCAGCAGTGTTTGGGGGGCAAAGAACACCGGGGAGCTGTTTTTT.

The chain employs TRBV2 and TRBJ2-5, with D possibly TRBD2 on 6 matching bases. This CDR3 contains 14 residues. V was shortened by 6 bases and J by 1 base, with 12 bases between the two germline ends. CDR1 is SNHLY, CDR2 FYNNEI, per germline. The CDR3 protein is CASRWGGIQETQYF. CDR3 DNA: TGTGCCAGCAGGTGGGGAGGTATCCAAGAGACCCAGTACTTC.

V is TRBV4-1 and J is TRBJ1-4; D gene unclear. The germline V gene encodes CDR1 MGHRA and CDR2 YSYEKL. V was trimmed by 4 bases and J by 2 bases, leaving 11 bases between them. The CDR3 extends over 15 amino acids. Here the CDR3 reads CASSPPARTNEKLFF. In DNA, the CDR3 is TGCGCCAGCAGCCCCCCGGCAAGGACTAATGAAAAACTGTTTTTT.

V is TRBV3-1 (or the pseudogene TRBV3-2) and J is TRBJ2-4; 11 bases match TRBD2. Germline V lookup: CDR1 LGHDT, CDR2 YNNKEL (reference sequence). The junction had 6 bases not matched to a gene; V was cut back by 5 bases and J by 0 bases. This CDR3 has 17 amino acids. Here the CDR3 reads CASSIFSGRGAKNIQYF. The DNA of the CDR3 is TGTGCCAGCAGCATATTTAGCGGGAGGGGAGCCAAAAACATTCAGTACTTC.

This clone was seen a few times. The chain combines TRBV6-4 with TRBJ2-2, with D unresolved. CDR3 size: 14 residues. Germline CDR1 MRHNA, CDR2 SNTAGT. Deletions cut 8 bases from V and 6 bases from J, with 16 bases between. CDR3 nucleotide sequence: TGTGCCAGCTCGGAGCAGGCGACGTCCGGGGAGCTGTTTTTT. Protein product: CASSEQATSGELFF.

The rearrangement links TRBV10-1 to TRBJ1-5; D is undetermined. The CDR3 consists of 17 residues. The V and J ends lost 0 bases and 1 base respectively, with 13 bases between them. Per the germline V gene, CDR1 is WNHNN and CDR2 is SYGVQD (reference sequence). Here the CDR3 reads CASSESRGIWSNQPQHF. For the CDR3, the DNA is TGCGCCAGCAGTGAGTCGAGAGGGATATGGAGCAATCAGCCCCAGCATTTT.

CDR3 amino acids: CVRSLAHQADSYEQYF. In DNA form, the CDR3 reads TGTGTCAGAAGCTTAGCGCATCAGGCGGACTCCTACGAGCAGTACTTC. This chain connects TRBV7-5 to TRBJ2-7. TRBV7-5 is designated a pseudogene. The CDR3 runs to 16 residues.

V and J are TRBV10-3 and TRBJ1-1, with D possibly TRBD1 on 5 matching bases. This CDR3 has 15 residues. Germline CDR1 ENHRY, CDR2 SYGVKD. V was shortened by 0 bases and J by 3 bases, with 11 bases between the two germline ends. The CDR3, as DNA: TGTGCCATCAGTGAGTCGGGGGTAGCGGACACTGAAGCTTTCTTT. This codes for CAISESGVADTEAFF.

This rearrangement joins TRBV5-1 to TRBJ1-2; 9 bases match TRBD1. V lost 4 bases and J lost 2; bases outside the gene matches: 3. Germline CDR1 SGHRS, CDR2 YFSETQ. The CDR3 totals 14 residues. CDR3 bases: TGCGCCAGCAGCGCGGGGACAGGGAACTATGGCTACACCTTC. It specifies CASSAGTGNYGYTF.

The chain uses TRBV7-9 and TRBJ1-1, with no clear D. The CDR3 has 15 residues. The germline V gene has CDR1 SEHNR and CDR2 FQNEAQ (reference sequence). The V and J ends lost 0 bases and 1 base respectively, with 9 bases between them. CDR3 DNA: TGTGCCAGCAGCTTAGCCGGGCCGGGGAACACTGAAGCTTTCTTT. Translating it yields CASSLAGPGNTEAFF.

A few counts support this clone. The rearrangement uses TRBV7-9 and TRBJ2-1; no firm D call. The CDR3 covers 12 residues. Germline V gene sequence: CDR1 SEHNR, CDR2 FQNEAQ (reference sequence). The V and J ends lost 1 base and 7 bases respectively, with 5 bases between them. CDR3 in amino acids: CASSLVANEQFF. The CDR3 DNA reads TGTGCCAGCAGCTTAGTAGCAAATGAGCAGTTCTTC.

The chain has TRBV7-2 and TRBJ2-7; TRBD2 matches at 9 bases. The CDR3 extends over 17 amino acids. The ends lost 6 bases at V and 1 base at J; junction bases unmatched: 13. Germline V gene lookup returns CDR1 SGHTA and CDR2 FQGNSA. This chain's CDR3 is CASSRQTSGFASYEQYF. CDR3 in DNA: TGTGCCAGCAGTCGCCAGACTAGCGGTTTTGCGTCCTACGAGCAGTACTTC.

The rearrangement uses TRBV2 and TRBJ2-7, with a tentative D call TRBD2 (6 bases). This CDR3 region has 17 residues. CDR1 is SNHLY, CDR2 FYNNEI, per germline. V lost 3 bases and J lost 0, with 18 bases in between. CDR3 in DNA: TGTGCCAGCAGTGATTTGGCTAGCGAACGGAGCTCCTACGAGCAGTACTTC. Protein sequence: CASSDLASERSSYEQYF.

The V gene is TRBV11-2, the J gene TRBJ2-2; 7 positions match TRBD1. The germline CDR1 and CDR2 sequences are SGHAT and FQNNGV. The trim removed 5 bases at V and 7 bases at J, leaving 10 bases unmatched. The CDR3 consists of 15 residues. The chain's CDR3 is CASSPSGQARGELFF. The DNA for the CDR3 is TGTGCCAGCAGCCCGTCAGGACAGGCTCGCGGGGAGCTGTTTTTT.

This clone came up once. The V and J genes are TRBV27 and TRBJ1-2; possible D gene TRBD1, 6 bases. V lost 0 bases to trimming and J lost 8 bases, with 16 bases between them. The CDR3 spans 15 residues. Germline CDR1 MNHEY, CDR2 SMNVEV (reference sequence). The CDR3 nucleotides are TGTGCCAGCAGTTTATCGTGGGACAACCGGGGCGGCTACACCTTC. Its protein is CASSLSWDNRGGYTF.

J is TRBJ1-6 and V is TRBV6-8; D unclear. The germline V and J ends were trimmed by 6 bases and 5 bases, with 5 bases remaining between them. The germline V gene encodes CDR1 MNHGY and CDR2 SAAAGT. The CDR3 runs 12 residues. In nucleotides, the CDR3 is TGTGCCAGCAGCCGTGATAATTCACCCCTCCACTTT. Translation gives CASSRDNSPLHF.

The chain employs TRBV29-1 and TRBJ2-3; no clear D. V was shortened by 1 base and J by 6 bases, with 14 bases between the two germline ends. Germline V gene lookup returns CDR1 SQVTM and CDR2 ANQGSEA. This CDR3 contains 14 residues. The DNA of the CDR3 is TGCAGCGTTGAAGGAAGACTTGTCGGGGATACGCAGTATTTT. Translation: CSVEGRLVGDTQYF.

The chain uses TRBV29-1 and TRBJ2-1; TRBD2 might be the D (5 bases). Trimming removed 7 bases at V and 1 base at J, with 11 bases between. The CDR3 is made up of 13 amino acids. Germline V gene lookup returns CDR1 SQVTM and CDR2 ANQGSEA. In DNA form, the CDR3 reads TGCAGCGCCCTGGAGGTTTCCTACAATGAGCAGTTCTTC. Its protein is CSALEVSYNEQFF.

The V and J genes are TRBV5-1 and TRBJ2-1; D not certain. Germline V gene sequence: CDR1 SGHRS, CDR2 YFSETQ. The V and J ends lost 3 bases and 10 bases respectively, with 8 bases between them. CDR3 length: 11 residues. Here the CDR3 DNA reads TGCGCCAGCAGCTCCAATTGGGAGCAGTTCTTC. Protein: CASSSNWEQFF.

V and J are TRBV6-5 and TRBJ1-6; the D gene is possibly TRBD1 (5 bases). The CDR3 sequence is 16 residues long. V was clipped by 2 bases and J by 9 bases, with 17 bases between them. The V gene's germline CDR1 is MNHEY and CDR2 SVGAGI. Here the CDR3 DNA reads TGTGCCAGCAGTTACGGAGGTTGGGTTGGGGGTTCACCCCTCCACTTT. It codes for CASSYGGWVGGSPLHF.

The CDR3 DNA reads as TGTGCCAGCAGCTTAGCGATGGGGGAGGCTCAGCCCCAGCATTTT. Translation gives CASSLAMGEAQPQHF. The rearrangement links TRBV11-2 to TRBJ1-5; D is possibly TRBD1 (5 bases). Germline V lookup: CDR1 SGHAT, CDR2 FQNNGV. V was cut by 1 base and J by 6 bases, with 13 bases left in between. The CDR3 totals 15 residues.

This clone turned up a few times. The rearrangement uses TRBV6-5 and TRBJ1-1; 10 nucleotides match TRBD1. The CDR3 length is 16 residues. Germline V CDR1 and CDR2: MNHEY, SVGAGI. Losses at the gene ends were 4 bases for V and 4 bases for J; bases not matched to a gene: 9. DNA of the CDR3: TGTGCCAGCAGTTCCCGGACAGGGGGATTTGTCACTGAAGCTTTCTTT. This sequence encodes CASSSRTGGFVTEAFF.

The chain couples TRBV4-2 to TRBJ1-6; TRBD1 matches 8 bases. The V gene's germline CDR1 is LGHNA and CDR2 YNFKEQ. Trimming at V came to 1 base and at J to 10 bases, leaving 3 bases not matched to a gene. CDR3 length: 14 residues. CDR3 residues: CASSQAGGGSPLHF. The CDR3 bases are TGTGCCAGCAGCCAAGCAGGGGGCGGGTCACCCCTCCACTTT.

The V and J genes are TRBV28 and TRBJ2-2, with TRBD1 identical over 10 bases. The CDR3 sequence is 15 residues long. Germline CDR1 MDHEN, CDR2 SYDVKM. V was pared by 8 bases and J by 1 base, with 4 bases of the junction left unmatched. The CDR3 sequence: CASSGQGMNTGELFF. In DNA, the CDR3 is TGTGCCAGCTCGGGACAGGGGATGAACACCGGGGAGCTGTTTTTT.

J is TRBJ2-5 and V is TRBV27; TRBD2 is a possible D gene (5 bases). V shed 5 bases and J shed 5 bases, with 18 bases lying between them. Germline V gives CDR1 MNHEY, CDR2 SMNVEV (reference sequence). CDR3 length: 15 residues. Written as DNA, the CDR3 is TGTGCCAGCAGTCAAACCGAGGGCGCTTGGGAGACCCAGTACTTC. Its protein product is CASSQTEGAWETQYF.

A single count supports this clone. The V and J genes are TRBV7-9 and TRBJ2-2; D possibly uses TRBD1 or TRBD2 (5 bases each). Germline V gene lookup returns CDR1 SEHNR and CDR2 FQNEAQ (reference sequence). The CDR3 has 17 residues. V lost 5 bases, J lost 0 bases, and 16 bases lay in between. In DNA form, the CDR3 reads TGTGCCAGCAGCACGGTACTGGGACCGGCGAACACCGGGGAGCTGTTTTTT. Translation gives CASSTVLGPANTGELFF.